Below are 6 T cell receptor beta chains sequenced from a single sample in a study of blood T cell repertoires in COVID-19. TCRdb keeps only in-frame clones here, not all; method: immunoSEQ multiplex PCR. The sample lists 130,000 or so clones; approximately 89% were seen once. Sequencing was carried out using peripheral blood. All receptors come from a woman aged 70-85 years with COVID-19, enrolled during active disease.

Only a few counts were recorded for this clone. The chain recombines TRBV3-1 (or the pseudogene TRBV3-2) with TRBJ1-1; tentatively, D is TRBD1 (6 bases). The CDR3 sequence is 12 residues long. Germline lookup yields CDR1 LGHDT and CDR2 YNNKEL (reference sequence). The V and J ends lost 3 bases and 9 bases respectively, with 11 bases between them. Here the CDR3 DNA reads TGTGCCAGCAGCCACCGGGGGGGGCAAGCTTTCTTT. Translating it yields CASSHRGGQAFF.

Remarks on this clone: Additional DNA sequences in this sample encode the identical CDR3. The V and J genes are TRBV28 and TRBJ1-5; 11 bases match TRBD1. Germline V gene lookup returns CDR1 MDHEN and CDR2 SYDVKM. V trimming: 6 bases; J trimming: 6 bases; junction bases outside the gene matches: 4. This CDR3 is 14 amino acids long. DNA of the CDR3: TGTGCCAGCAGCACGGGACAGGGGGGTCAGCCCCAGCATTTT. It codes for CASSTGQGGQPQHF.

The genes are TRBV7-2 and TRBJ2-3; 12 bases fit TRBD1. Trimming cost V 4 bases and J 3 bases; bases outside gene matches: 11. The CDR3 contains 18 residues. Germline CDR1 SGHTA, CDR2 FQGNSA. The CDR3 nucleotides read TGTGCCAGCAGCTCCCTCGGGACAGGGGGCCAATGGACAGATACGCAGTATTTT. It is translated as CASSSLGTGGQWTDTQYF.

The chain couples TRBV13 to TRBJ2-7; D might be TRBD2 (5 bases). This CDR3 contains 14 residues. Trimming stripped 4 bases from V and 0 bases from J, with 10 bases between. Germline assignment: CDR1 PRHDT and CDR2 FYEKMQ (reference sequence). The CDR3 loop reads CASSSGLSSYEQYF. DNA for the CDR3: TGTGCCAGCAGCTCTGGACTGTCCTCCTACGAGCAGTACTTC.

The chain links TRBV4-2 to TRBJ2-1, with 14 positions matching TRBD2. The length of the CDR3 is 17 residues. The trim removed 4 bases at V and 7 bases at J, leaving 9 bases unmatched. Germline CDR1 LGHNA, CDR2 YNFKEQ. DNA of the CDR3: TGTGCCAGCAGCCTGGGGACTAGCGGGGGCCTTCGGAATGAGCAGTTCTTC. It yields the protein CASSLGTSGGLRNEQFF.

V usage is TRBV2 and J usage is TRBJ1-5, with a tentative D call TRBD1 (5 bases). The V end was cut by 3 bases, the J end by 1 base, with 10 bases between. This CDR3 region has 15 residues. Germline V gene lookup returns CDR1 SNHLY and CDR2 FYNNEI. The CDR3 region has the DNA TGTGCCAGCAGTGATCAGGGTTTAAGCAATCAGCCCCAGCATTTT. This encodes CASSDQGLSNQPQHF.